The 7 T cell receptor beta chains below were found in one sample sequenced in a study of T cells in Graves' hyperthyroidism and ophthalmopathy. TCR beta CDR3 regions were amplified from RNA. The primer set for the first-round RT-PCR of the TCR CDR3 was HTBI. From the multiplex PCR reads, TCRdb called clonotypes with MiXCR, one entry per CDR3 protein. Of around 450,000 distinct CDR3 sequences in the sample, roughly an eighth were seen once. The sequencing sample was made of blood. The source is a woman aged 18-35 years with Graves' hyperthyroidism.

This clonotype was seen repeatedly, ten times or more. The chain is built from TRBV27 and TRBJ2-7; D is ambiguous. This CDR3 contains 17 residues. V lost 0 bases and J lost 0, with 15 bases in between. The germline CDR1 and CDR2 sequences are MNHEY and SMNVEV (reference sequence). CDR3 region: CASSLSPAITGSYEQYF. In nucleotides, the CDR3 is TGTGCCAGCAGTTTATCACCCGCCATAACGGGCTCCTACGAGCAGTACTTC.

This clonotype turned up a few times. Compared with germline, one end of the junction differs, possibly owing to a read error. This chain uses TRBV2 with TRBJ1-6, with 7 nucleotides matching TRBD1. The germline CDR1 and CDR2 sequences are SNHLY and FYNNEI. The CDR3 is 13 residues long. As DNA, the CDR3 is TGTACCAGCACGGTACAGGGGTATCCACCCCTCCACTTT. It translates to CTSTVQGYPPLHF.

V and J are TRBV7-9 and TRBJ1-1; D is perhaps TRBD1 (5 bases). This CDR3 contains 15 residues. CDR1 and CDR2 from the germline V gene are SEHNR and FQNEAQ (reference sequence). Trimming cost V 1 base and J 6 bases, with 15 bases left between them. The CDR3 reads CASSLVSAGRPEAFF. For the CDR3, the DNA is TGTGCCAGCAGCTTAGTGTCGGCAGGGAGACCTGAAGCTTTCTTT.

This clonotype was detected many times. The chain combines TRBV11-2 with TRBJ2-1; 8 bases agree with TRBD2. The CDR3 totals 15 residues. CDR1 is SGHAT, CDR2 FQNNGV, per germline. J lost 9 bases, V lost 3 bases, and 10 bases had no gene match. The CDR3 region has the DNA TGTGCCAGCAGCTTGGTGGTAGCGGGATCAGGTGAGCAGTTCTTC. Protein product: CASSLVVAGSGEQFF.

There are many counts of this clonotype. J is TRBJ1-1 and V is TRBV13; D is perhaps TRBD1 (5 bases). Germline V gene lookup returns CDR1 PRHDT and CDR2 FYEKMQ (reference sequence). The CDR3 has 14 amino acids. The V end lost 6 bases, the J end lost 3 bases, and 14 bases lay between the germline ends. Here the CDR3 DNA reads TGTGCCAGCAGGCAGGGAATGTGGGACACTGAAGCTTTCTTT. Its translation: CASRQGMWDTEAFF.

As concerns this clonotype: Since no conserved phenylalanine or tryptophan closes the CDR3, a read error is the likely cause. This chain joins TRBV28 and TRBJ1-1; 7 bases line up with TRBD1. The germline V gene encodes CDR1 MDHEN and CDR2 SYDVKM. The junction had 5 bases not matched to a gene; V was cut back by 3 bases and J by 4 bases. This CDR3 is 14 amino acids long. The CDR3 DNA reads as TGTGCCAGCAGTTTTGAGGGGGCTGGCACTGAAGCTTTCCTT. It translates to CASSFEGAGTEAFL.

This clonotype was counted a few times. V usage is TRBV28 and J usage is TRBJ2-7; D may be TRBD2 (5 bases). Looked up from germline, CDR1 is MDHEN and CDR2 is SYDVKM. V dropped 7 bases and J dropped 3 bases, with 16 bases sitting between them. The CDR3 totals 14 residues. CDR3 nucleotides: TGTGCCAGCAAGTACCGGGAACGGGGCTACGAGCAGTACTTC. Translating gives CASKYRERGYEQYF.